Listed below are T cell receptor beta chains from one sample, sequenced in a study of blood T cell repertoires in COVID-19. The repertoire was sequenced with immunoSEQ multiplex PCR; TCRdb's copy has only in-frame clones and lacks some. This repertoire shows around 100,000 clones, approximately 90% found once; its top ten account for 3% to 3.5%. The sample consisted of peripheral blood. The receptors were gathered from a man aged 50 or older in a cohort sampled during active COVID-19. Each CDR3 is given with its conserved first and last residue. A D gene is named only where the DNA matches it firmly. A row's size may be missing; if present it is once, few, many or a size class.

TRBD1	TRBJ1-1	TRBV4-1	once	TGCGCCAGCAGCCAGCACGATCGACAGGGCACTGAAGCTTTCTTT	CASSQHDRQGTEAFF
TRBD1	TRBJ1-2	TRBV19	NA	TGTGCCAGTAGTATTTTCGGGACAGGGGGCGCGAACTATGGCTACACCTTC	CASSIFGTGGANYGYTF
TRBD1	TRBJ2-7	TRBV5-6	NA	TGTGCCAGCAGCCCTGACAGGGGAGTAGGCTACGAGCAGTACTTC	CASSPDRGVGYEQYF
TRBD1	TRBJ1-4	TRBV18	NA	TGTGCCAGCTCACCTCAGGGGGCGCATGAAAAACTGTTTTTT	CASSPQGAHEKLFF
TRBD2	TRBJ2-7	TRBV19	few	TGTGCCAGTAGGGCCTTAGCGGGGGCCGCCTACGAGCAGTACTTC	CASRALAGAAYEQYF
NA	TRBJ1-6	TRBV19	few	TGTGCCAGTAGTATAGGCGGCGGTAGCTCCTATAATTCACCCCTCCACTTT	CASSIGGGSSYNSPLHF
NA	TRBJ1-5	TRBV19	NA	TGTGCCACCCGGAAGGCGGAGGGATCCGGGCCCCAGCATTTT	CATRKAEGSGPQHF
TRBD2	TRBJ2-7	TRBV29-1	NA	TGCAGCGTTGAGGGCGTTAGCGGGGGATACCACTACGAGCAGTACTTC	CSVEGVSGGYHYEQYF
NA	TRBJ1-1	TRBV6-5	once	TGTGCCAGCAGACTATCGGGGGGCCCTGAAGCTTTCTTT	CASRLSGGPEAFF
TRBD2	TRBJ2-7	TRBV3-1/TRBV3-2	NA	TGTGCCAGCAGCCAACCGCGGGGTAGGACTAGCGGGGGGGCCAACAGCGAGCAGTACTTC	CASSQPRGRTSGGANSEQYF
NA	TRBJ2-2	TRBV24-1	NA	TGTGCCACCAGTGATTTCAGGGCAGGGGGACTGATGGCTAACACCGGGGAGCTGTTTTTT	CATSDFRAGGLMANTGELFF
NA	TRBJ1-2	TRBV2	once	TGTGCCAGCAGTGAAGCGCAGGGTCTCTATTATGGCTACACCTTC	CASSEAQGLYYGYTF
NA	TRBJ2-3	TRBV7-2	few	TGTGCCAGCAGCTTTTCCTACAGCACAGATACGCAGTATTTT	CASSFSYSTDTQYF
NA	TRBJ1-2	TRBV18	NA	TGTGCCAGCTCACCGGACAGTTTCTATGGCTACACCTTC	CASSPDSFYGYTF
TRBD1	TRBJ1-6	TRBV7-9	NA	TGTGCCAGCAGCGGACAGGGATCAGTACTTAATTCACCCCTCCACTTT	CASSGQGSVLNSPLHF
TRBD1	TRBJ2-2	TRBV5-1	few	TGCGCCAGCAGCTTGGCACAGGGGACCGGGGAGCTGTTTTTT	CASSLAQGTGELFF
NA	TRBJ1-5	TRBV28	NA	TGTGCCAGCAGTTTACCTTATAGCAATCAGCCCCAGCATTTT	CASSLPYSNQPQHF
NA	TRBJ1-1	TRBV2	NA	TGTGCCAGCAGCGTTAGGGGCGTCAACACTGAAGCTTTCTTT	CASSVRGVNTEAFF
NA	TRBJ2-3	TRBV5-6	NA	TGTGCCAGCAGCTTGTACAGTCGCAGGCCACAGGGGCAGTATTTT	CASSLYSRRPQGQYF
TRBD2	TRBJ2-2	TRBV6-2/TRBV6-3	few	TGTGCCAGCAGTTACTCGAGGCTAGCGGGGTACGGGGAGCTGTTTTTT	CASSYSRLAGYGELFF
TRBD1	TRBJ2-5	TRBV7-9	NA	TGTGCCAGCAGCCGGACAGGGGCGGGAGAGACCCAGTACTTC	CASSRTGAGETQYF
NA	TRBJ1-4	TRBV6-1	once	TGTGCCAGCAGTGAATTCAGGGAAAAACTGTTTTTT	CASSEFREKLFF
NA	TRBJ1-5	TRBV3-1/TRBV3-2	once	TGTGCCAGCAGCCAAGATTTCAACGGTCAGCCCCAGCATTTT	CASSQDFNGQPQHF
NA	TRBJ2-3	TRBV5-1	NA	TGCGCCAGCAGCTTGGTAAGGGAGACAGATACGCAGTATTTT	CASSLVRETDTQYF
TRBD1	TRBJ1-5	TRBV29-1	NA	TGCAGCGCCGGACAGGGGGGCAATCAGCCCCAGCATTTT	CSAGQGGNQPQHF
NA	TRBJ1-3	TRBV4-2	NA	TGTGCCAGCAGCCAAGGTAGGGCCAGGGGTGCCGGAAACACCATATATTTT	CASSQGRARGAGNTIYF
TRBD2	TRBJ2-3	TRBV5-1	NA	TGCGCCAGCAGCCTAGGGACTAGCGGACACACAGATACGCAGTATTTT	CASSLGTSGHTDTQYF
TRBD1	TRBJ1-1	TRBV5-1	NA	TGCGCCAGCAGCTTGGAGGGGGCGAAAACTGAAGCTTTCTTT	CASSLEGAKTEAFF